This T cell receptor beta chain was sequenced during a study of STAT5B mutations in CD4+ large granular lymphocyte leukemia. Findings and caveats of the study: 25% of private leukemic clonotypes occurred rarely in other patients' non-leukemic repertoires.

As to this clone: Its antigen is unidentified.

The assay was immunoSEQ multiplex PCR, and TCRdb's table has in-frame clones only and misses some. The sample shows tens of thousands of clones, roughly 81% of them seen only once. What was sequenced was CD4+ T cells from blood buffy coats. The receptor's source is a human donor in good health.

The CDR3 region has the DNA TGTGCCACATCCCGGGCAGGGTGGATTGGGGGCTACACCTTC. This codes for CATSRAGWIGGYTF. The rearrangement joins TRBV15 to TRBJ1-2, with D perhaps TRBD1 (5 bases). This CDR3 has 14 amino acids. V shed 9 bases and J shed 8 bases, with 22 bases lying between them. Germline V gives CDR1 LNHNV, CDR2 YYDKDF (reference sequence).